The TCR beta chain under discussion was sequenced for a study of blood T cell repertoires in COVID-19. Background on the study: All recovered Cohort 3 donors got two negative PCRs, got clearance, or saw symptom resolution.

CDR3 length equals 15 residues. CDR1 and CDR2 (germline): KGHSH, LQKENI. With 0 bases clipped from V and 1 base from J, the junction kept 2 bases outside the gene matches. Original handling: The authors estimated nucleated cell counts from reference gene primer amplification. TCRdb's copy holds only in-frame clones and misses some; the assay was immunoSEQ multiplex PCR. V, J and clone size are taken as reported in that table, and D and trimming were inferred from the DNA itself. This sample has some 200,000 clones, with roughly nine tenths found just once. Allocation to cohorts depended on clinical history reported by the participants.

V usage is TRBV18 and J usage is TRBJ1-1; 7 bases are a match to TRBD1. This sequence was found in a woman between 50 and 59 years old in a cohort exposed to, infected with or recovered from COVID-19 (not recorded which). Sample: PBMCs or T cells enriched from blood (not recorded which). For the CDR3, the DNA is TGTGCCAGCTCACCACCAGGGACAGCGAACACTGAAGCTTTCTTT. It yields the protein CASSPPGTANTEAFF.